This passage covers 20 T cell receptor beta chains from one sample sequenced in a study of glioma-infiltrating T cells after dendritic cell vaccination. Time point here: after dendritic cell vaccination, including at tumor progression/relapse. This table comes from immunoSEQ multiplex PCR, and its TCRdb copy is limited to in-frame clones, with some not included. The sample consists of fewer than 60,000 clones, over 75% of them appearing once. The material sequenced was blood, taken after dendritic cell vaccination. The receptor set was obtained from a human donor with glioblastoma.

The rearrangement uses TRBV6-1 and TRBJ2-7, with D hard to call. Germline loops: CDR1 MNHNS, CDR2 SASEGT. Trimming took 2 bases from V and 7 from J, leaving 9 bases between them. This CDR3 is built from 12 residues. The CDR3 nucleotides read TGTGCCAGCAGTGAACAATTGTCAGAGCAGTACTTC. Its translation is CASSEQLSEQYF.

The gene calls are TRBV5-1 and TRBJ2-7; the match to TRBD1 covers 9 bases. The CDR3 has 13 residues. The V segment lost 2 bases and the J segment 6 bases; nucleotides outside the gene matches: 3. Germline CDR1 reads SGHRS; CDR2 reads YFSETQ. The CDR3 nucleotides are TGCGCCAGCAGCTTACGGGACAGGGCCGAGCAGTACTTC. This sequence encodes CASSLRDRAEQYF.

The genes are TRBV10-3 and TRBJ2-7; 11 positions match TRBD2. Losses at the gene ends were 7 bases for V and 3 bases for J; bases not matched to a gene: 8. The CDR3 loop spans 15 amino acids. The germline V gene encodes CDR1 ENHRY and CDR2 SYGVKD. The CDR3 protein is CAIKGQGLADYEQYF. Here the CDR3 DNA reads TGTGCCATCAAGGGGCAGGGACTAGCGGACTACGAGCAGTACTTC.

The CDR3 spells CASSLPTETFSPLHF. CDR3 DNA: TGTGCCAGTAGTCTACCGACTGAGACCTTTTCACCCCTCCACTTT. This rearrangement joins TRBV19 to TRBJ1-6; D ambiguous. There are 15 residues in the CDR3. V was clipped by 5 bases and J by 9 bases, with 17 bases between them. Germline V CDR1 and CDR2: LNHDA, SQIVND (reference sequence).

The rearrangement uses TRBV19 and TRBJ2-3; tentatively, D is TRBD1 (6 bases). V shed 2 bases and J shed 6 bases, with 15 bases lying between them. Germline CDR1 reads LNHDA; CDR2 reads SQIVND (reference sequence). The CDR3 is 15 residues long. The CDR3 DNA reads TGTGCCAGTAGTATACGGGCGGGCCAGGGGGATACGCAGTATTTT. Its translation: CASSIRAGQGDTQYF.

The CDR3 DNA sequence: TGTGCCAGCAGAACTGACAGCACCGGGGAGCTGTTTTTT. Its translation: CASRTDSTGELFF. V usage is TRBV5-4 and J usage is TRBJ2-2; a possible D gene is TRBD1 (5 bases). V shed 5 bases and J shed 4 bases, with 9 bases lying between them. The V gene's germline CDR1 is SGHNT and CDR2 YYREEE (reference sequence). CDR3 length equals 13 residues.

The genes are TRBV7-3 and TRBJ2-3, with D perhaps matching TRBD1 (8 bases). Per germline, CDR1 SGHTA and CDR2 FQGTGA. Trimming shortened V by 5 bases and J by 10 bases, and 16 bases separated the two germline ends. The CDR3 spans 13 residues. The CDR3 DNA sequence: TGTGCCAGCAGCCCACAGGGGGGGACTCCGCAGTATTTT. Its protein is CASSPQGGTPQYF.

This chain uses TRBV4-2 with TRBJ2-1; D ambiguous. Germline V gives CDR1 LGHNA, CDR2 YNFKEQ. The V gene lost 5 bases and the J gene lost 6 bases, with 11 bases spanning the gap. The CDR3 length is 13 residues. As DNA, the CDR3 is TGTGCCAGCAGCTCCCTAGGCATCAATGAGCAGTTCTTC. It translates to CASSSLGINEQFF.

The chain links TRBV18 to TRBJ2-2; weak D call: TRBD1 (6 bases). Germline V gives CDR1 KGHSH, CDR2 LQKENI. The V and J ends lost 7 bases and 7 bases respectively, with 22 bases between them. The CDR3 runs 16 residues. The CDR3 here is CASLKGSDRSYGELFF. As DNA, the CDR3 is TGTGCCAGCTTAAAGGGGTCCGACAGGAGCTACGGGGAGCTGTTTTTT.

The rearrangement links TRBV6-5 to TRBJ1-2; possible D gene TRBD1, 6 bases. Looked up from germline, CDR1 is MNHEY and CDR2 is SVGAGI. V was clipped by 6 bases and J by 6 bases, with 20 bases between them. The CDR3 runs 15 residues. The CDR3 DNA reads TGTGCCAGCAGCGACGGACAGTCGAGGTTGAATGGCTACACCTTC. It specifies CASSDGQSRLNGYTF.

The chain joins TRBV6-6 to TRBJ1-1, with a possible D match to TRBD1 (6 bases). Germline lookup yields CDR1 MNHNY and CDR2 SVGAGI (reference sequence). Trimming stripped 7 bases from V and 7 bases from J, with 19 bases between. The CDR3 has 14 amino acids. The CDR3 loop is CASTLTGTAYEAFF. The DNA for the CDR3 is TGTGCCAGCACTTTAACAGGGACGGCGTATGAAGCTTTCTTT.

CDR3 in amino acids: CASSPRQGPYEQYF. The CDR3 DNA is TGTGCCAGCAGCCCTCGACAGGGGCCCTACGAGCAGTACTTC. The V call is TRBV9, the J call TRBJ2-7, with 8 bases aligning to TRBD1. V lost 4 bases and J lost 2; bases outside the gene matches: 5. Looked up from germline, CDR1 is SGDLS and CDR2 is YYNGEE. This CDR3 has 14 amino acids.

The rearrangement links TRBV10-3 to TRBJ2-1; 8 bases fit TRBD2. Losses at the gene ends were 9 bases for V and 10 bases for J; bases not matched to a gene: 14. The germline CDR1 and CDR2 sequences are ENHRY and SYGVKD. CDR3 length equals 14 residues. CDR3 DNA sequence: TGTGCCATTGCGGGGGCGGGAGGAGAAAAAGAGCAGTTCTTC. Translating gives CAIAGAGGEKEQFF.

The gene calls are TRBV6-5 and TRBJ2-7, with 7 nucleotides matching TRBD1. CDR1 MNHEY and CDR2 SVGAGI come from the germline V gene. After removal of 5 bases from V and 5 bases from J, the junction contained 9 bases not matched to a gene. The CDR3 has 14 amino acids. CDR3 DNA sequence: TGTGCCAGCAGTCCACGGACAGGTTTTAACGAGCAGTACTTC. Protein product: CASSPRTGFNEQYF.

The rearrangement joins TRBV2 to TRBJ1-1; the D is unclear. Deletions cut 0 bases from V and 3 bases from J, with 8 bases between. Germline V CDR1 and CDR2: SNHLY, FYNNEI. The CDR3 runs 14 residues. This CDR3 is CASSEAPSDTEAFF. In nucleotides, the CDR3 is TGTGCCAGCAGTGAAGCGCCTTCAGACACTGAAGCTTTCTTT.

This chain joins TRBV19 and TRBJ1-2, with 8 positions matching TRBD1. The V gene end was trimmed by 2 bases and the J gene end by 5 bases; junction bases not matched to a gene: 1. The CDR3 is 13 amino acids. Germline assignment: CDR1 LNHDA and CDR2 SQIVND (reference sequence). CDR3 bases: TGTGCCAGTAGTATACACAGGGGGTATGGCTACACCTTC. Residues: CASSIHRGYGYTF.

V is TRBV14 and J is TRBJ2-3, with TRBD2 as a possible D gene (6 bases). Germline V gives CDR1 SGHDN, CDR2 FVKESK. This CDR3 has 16 residues. Trimming took off 3 bases at V and 0 bases at J, with 13 bases between the two ends. The CDR3 region has the DNA TGTGCCAGCAGCCAGGCCCTAGCGACTAGCACAGATACGCAGTATTTT. Amino acids: CASSQALATSTDTQYF. Complete variable domain (other parts from reference TRBV14 and TRBJ2-3): EAGVTQFPSHSVIEKGQTVTLRCDPISGHDNLYWYRRVMGKEIKFLLHFVKESKQDESGMPNNRFLAERTGGTYSTLKVQPAELEDSGVYFCASSQALATSTDTQYFGPGTRLTVL.

The CDR3 coding sequence is TGTGCTCTTGTTCGACAGGGATATAACTATGGCTACACCTTC. The encoded protein is CALVRQGYNYGYTF. The rearrangement joins TRBV30 to TRBJ1-2; 7 bases match TRBD1. The germline CDR1 and CDR2 sequences are GTSNPN and SVGIG (reference sequence). The CDR3 has 14 amino acids. Supplemented by reference TRBV30 and TRBJ1-2, the full variable domain reads SQTIHQWPATLVQPVGSPLSLECTVEGTSNPNLYWYRQAAGRGLQLLFYSVGIGQISSEVPQNLSASRPQDRQFILSSKKLLLSDSGFYLCALVRQGYNYGYTFGSGTRLTVV.

The chain is built from TRBV5-1 and TRBJ1-3, with D possibly TRBD1 on 6 matching bases. CDR3 length: 17 residues. Germline CDR1 and CDR2: SGHRS and YFSETQ. V gave up 2 bases and J gave up 4 bases, with 19 bases separating them. Here the CDR3 reads CASSFKDAGDSGNTIYF. The CDR3 DNA reads as TGCGCCAGCAGCTTTAAGGACGCAGGGGATTCGGGAAACACCATATATTTT.

The chain links TRBV19 to TRBJ2-3, with 7 nucleotides matching TRBD2. Germline V gene sequence: CDR1 LNHDA, CDR2 SQIVND (reference sequence). With 0 bases clipped from V and 9 bases from J, the junction kept 6 bases outside the gene matches. CDR3 length: 14 residues. This chain's CDR3 is CASSIDLWEGTQYF. The CDR3 DNA reads TGTGCCAGTAGTATAGATCTTTGGGAGGGGACGCAGTATTTT.